This T cell receptor beta chain stems from a study of blood T cell repertoires in COVID-19. Study overall: Sites across the United States, Italy and Spain contributed samples from acute and convalescent COVID-19. Sample material is recorded as cDNA or gDNA derived from T cells, B-cell-depleted T cells, or PBMCs.

The CDR3 runs to 15 residues. J gave up 10 bases and V 2 bases, and 10 bases lay outside the gene matches. Germline V gene sequence: CDR1 GTSNPN, CDR2 SVGIG (reference sequence). In the original workflow: Cell counts per sample came from amplifying reference gene primers. The data were produced by immunoSEQ multiplex PCR, yet TCRdb's version contains in-frame clones alone and is incomplete. V and J calls and clone size are those listed in that table; D and trimming were worked out from the DNA. The sample consists of some 390,000 clones, 85% to 90% of them appearing once. This sequence joins TRBV30 and TRBJ2-7; 14 bases line up with TRBD2. Sequenced input: peripheral blood. The receptor was isolated from a human donor in a cohort sampled during active COVID-19. The CDR3 region has the DNA TGTGCCTGGAGTAAGGGACTAGCGGGAGATCCTACCCAGTACTTC. It is translated as CAWSKGLAGDPTQYF.